Listed here are 17 T cell receptor beta chains from one sample, sequenced in a study of graft-versus-host responses after intestinal transplantation (dated by TCRdb to the early 2020s). For these TCRs, the target antigens are not known. Receptors were amplified or captured by the immunoSEQ multiplex PCR assay. TCRdb limited this immuneACCESS table to in-frame rearrangements with V and J called. A share of clones is missing; checked studies link under half to unresolved V genes, and the rest is unexplained. This sample lists 55,000 to 65,000 clones; around 92% were detected once. The ten most abundant clones make up more than 0.3% of the sample. This specimen's time point label, per the study, means: cells obtained before transplantation from donor or recipient. Sequencing was performed on unstimulated CD4+ T cells sorted from spleen or lymph node cells, taken before transplant. The receptors stem from a human donor who was the organ donor for an intestinal transplant.

J is TRBJ2-7 and V is TRBV5-1; the D gene is possibly TRBD1 (6 bases). With 4 bases removed from V and 2 bases from J, the gap between germline ends came to 19 bases. In germline, CDR1 is SGHRS, CDR2 YFSETQ. The CDR3 extends over 16 amino acids. CDR3 loop: CASSPVSQGQAYEQYF. CDR3 coding DNA: TGCGCCAGCAGCCCCGTGAGCCAGGGGCAGGCCTACGAGCAGTACTTC.

The CDR3 is CASSLSGGALGYGYTF. The CDR3 bases are TGTGCCAGCAGCTTAAGTGGGGGGGCCCTTGGCTATGGCTACACCTTC. The rearrangement links TRBV7-2 to TRBJ1-2, with D possibly being TRBD1 (6 bases). Trimming pared 2 bases from V and 4 bases from J, leaving 17 bases between. Germline lookup yields CDR1 SGHTA and CDR2 FQGNSA. The CDR3 is 16 amino acids.

This clone came up once. CDR3 coding DNA: TGCGCCAGCAGCCCCCTAGCGGGGGTCACAGATACGCAGTATTTT. Translating it yields CASSPLAGVTDTQYF. The chain has TRBV5-1 and TRBJ2-3; 10 bases line up with TRBD2. J gave up 2 bases and V 4 bases, and 4 bases lay outside the gene matches. Germline CDR1 and CDR2: SGHRS and YFSETQ. The CDR3 has 15 amino acids.

The chain recombines TRBV30 with TRBJ1-6; 8 bases fit TRBD1. CDR1 and CDR2 (germline): GTSNPN, SVGIG (reference sequence). Germline trimming cut 4 bases from V and 5 bases from J; bases unmatched to any gene: 7. The CDR3 length is 15 residues. The CDR3 is CAWTYRGFNNSPLHF. For the CDR3, the DNA is TGTGCCTGGACTTACAGGGGGTTCAATAATTCACCCCTCCACTTT.

The J gene is TRBJ1-3, the V gene TRBV7-9, with a possible D match to TRBD1 (5 bases). This CDR3 is built from 14 residues. CDR1 and CDR2 from the germline V gene are SEHNR and FQNEAQ (reference sequence). V was trimmed by 1 base and J by 1 base, leaving 5 bases between them. CDR3 DNA sequence: TGTGCCAGCAGCTTAGGGGGGTCTGGAAACACCATATATTTT. This encodes CASSLGGSGNTIYF.

The J gene is TRBJ2-5, the V gene TRBV7-2, with 8 nucleotides matching TRBD2. Germline V gene lookup returns CDR1 SGHTA and CDR2 FQGNSA. This CDR3 spans 16 amino acids. V shed 2 bases and J 0 bases; nucleotides not matched to a gene: 5. The DNA of the CDR3 is TGTGCCAGCAGCTTAACGGGGGGGCAGTACCAAGAGACCCAGTACTTC. This translates into CASSLTGGQYQETQYF. Drawing the rest from reference TRBV7-2 and TRBJ2-5, the complete variable domain is GAGVSQSPSNKVTEKGKDVELRCDPISGHTALYWYRQSLGQGLEFLIYFQGNSAPDKSGLPSDRFSAERTGGSVSTLTIQRTQQEDSAVYLCASSLTGGQYQETQYFGPGTRLLVL.

V and J are TRBV19 and TRBJ2-3, with D perhaps matching TRBD2 (6 bases). This CDR3 has 16 residues. The ends were cut back, 4 bases at V and 0 bases at J, with 14 bases in the middle. The germline gives CDR1 LNHDA, CDR2 SQIVND (reference sequence). The CDR3: CASSTPPGTSTDTQYF. CDR3 nucleotide sequence: TGTGCCAGTAGTACCCCCCCAGGGACTAGCACAGATACGCAGTATTTT.

Only one count was recorded for this clone. Sequence at one end of the junction differs from germline and may be a read error. The chain has TRBV18 and TRBJ2-7; maybe TRBD2 (7 bases). This CDR3 spans 14 amino acids. Germline V lookup: CDR1 KGHSH, CDR2 LQKENI. CDR3 coding DNA: TGTGCCAGCTCCCGAGGGACAACACCTACGAGCGGGGACTTC. The encoded protein is CASSRGTTPTSGDF. Variable domain in full (rest from reference TRBV18 and TRBJ2-7): NAGVMQNPRHLVRRRGQEARLRCSPMKGHSHVYWYRQLPEEGLKFMVYLQKENIIDESGMPKERFSAEFPKEGPSILRIQQVVRGDSAAYFCASSRGTTPTSGDFGPGTRLTVT.

The count of this clone is one. The junction does not match germline at one end; this may be a read error. This rearrangement joins TRBV5-6 to TRBJ1-4; TRBD1 aligns across 9 bases. This CDR3 spans 14 amino acids. Germline V lookup: CDR1 SGHDT, CDR2 YYEEEE. The CDR3 bases are TGTGCCAGCAGCATAGGGACCGGGACAGGGAGGACCGGTTTT. It codes for CASSIGTGTGRTGF.

The V call is TRBV14, the J call TRBJ2-3; no definite D call. CDR3 length equals 13 residues. CDR1 and CDR2 from the germline V gene are SGHDN and FVKESK. Trimming took 5 bases from V and 0 from J, leaving 6 bases between them. The CDR3 DNA reads TGTGCCAGCAGCGGTCTGAGCACAGATACGCAGTATTTT. Translating gives CASSGLSTDTQYF.

The J gene is TRBJ1-6, the V gene TRBV18; maybe TRBD1 (5 bases). The CDR3 is 16 amino acids. Trimming took 3 bases from V and 7 from J, leaving 16 bases between them. Looked up from germline, CDR1 is KGHSH and CDR2 is LQKENI. The CDR3 region is CASSPTPRQLNSPLHF. The CDR3 coding sequence is TGTGCCAGCTCACCTACCCCCCGACAGCTAAATTCACCCCTCCACTTT.

This chain uses TRBV4-2 with TRBJ2-3; D uncertain. In germline, CDR1 is LGHNA, CDR2 YNFKEQ. The CDR3 length is 17 residues. V shed 2 bases and J shed 0 bases, with 15 bases lying between them. CDR3: CASSQYPSASSTDTQYF. The CDR3 coding sequence is TGTGCCAGCAGCCAATACCCGTCGGCGAGCAGCACAGATACGCAGTATTTT.

CDR3 in DNA: TGCGCCAGCAGCCCAGGCAGCACAACTAATGAAAAACTGTTTTTT. Protein sequence: CASSPGSTTNEKLFF. This chain joins TRBV5-1 and TRBJ1-4; D is uncertain. V lost 4 bases, J lost 0 bases, and 10 bases lay in between. From germline, CDR1 is SGHRS and CDR2 YFSETQ. This CDR3 comprises 15 residues.

The rearrangement uses TRBV2 and TRBJ2-5, with 7 bases fitting TRBD2. J was trimmed by 4 bases and V by 7 bases; bases with no gene match: 9. Germline CDR1 reads SNHLY; CDR2 reads FYNNEI. The CDR3 sequence is 14 residues long. CDR3 bases: TGTGCCAGCATGGGGGGGAGGGTAGGAGAGACCCAGTACTTC. Its protein product is CASMGGRVGETQYF.

The chain employs TRBV7-2 and TRBJ1-2; 7 bases are a match to TRBD1. J gave up 0 bases and V 1 base, and 2 bases lay outside the gene matches. Germline V gene data show CDR1 as SGHTA and CDR2 as FQGNSA. The CDR3 is 15 residues long. CDR3 protein: CASSLVQGANYGYTF. CDR3 sequence (DNA): TGTGCCAGCAGCTTAGTCCAGGGGGCTAACTATGGCTACACCTTC.

V and J are TRBV4-1 and TRBJ2-3; TRBD2 aligns across 10 bases. The CDR3 totals 16 residues. Germline-derived CDR1 and CDR2 are MGHRA and YSYEKL. The ends lost 1 base at V and 3 bases at J; junction bases unmatched: 4. CDR3 coding DNA: TGCGCCAGCAGCCAAGGGCAAGCGGGGGGGACAGATACGCAGTATTTT. This codes for CASSQGQAGGTDTQYF.

The chain employs TRBV10-2 and TRBJ2-1, with 8 bases lining up with TRBD2. Per germline, CDR1 WSHSY and CDR2 SAAADI. The CDR3 covers 17 residues. The junction had 13 bases not matched to a gene; V was cut back by 3 bases and J by 6 bases. This CDR3 is CASSDPRSGGISNEQFF. The CDR3 DNA is TGCGCCAGCAGTGACCCCAGGAGCGGGGGCATCTCCAATGAGCAGTTCTTC.